A single sample is the source of the 2 T cell receptor beta chains below, sequenced in a study of blood T cells in healthy people across ages. A sample-barcoded 5' primer and a J-beta primer mix were used in a second PCR of roughly 7 to 11 cycles. Via MiXCR, TCRdb re-called the 5' RACE reads, giving one row per CDR3 protein. The sample carries around 800,000 distinct CDR3 sequences, around 25% recorded once. This sample also appeared in a second study, on T cells of mothers and their children.

What was sequenced was blood. These receptors were obtained from a boy aged 5 to 17 in good health.

The chain employs TRBV12-3 or TRBV12-4 and TRBJ2-3, with TRBD2 identical over 8 bases. The CDR3 totals 15 residues. Germline trimming cut 3 bases from V and 3 bases from J; bases unmatched to any gene: 5. CDR3 protein: CASSFGRGETDTQYF. CDR3 nucleotide sequence: TGTGCCAGCAGTTTTGGGCGGGGGGAAACAGATACGCAGTATTTT.

The sample holds a few counts of this clonotype. The rearrangement joins TRBV5-1 to TRBJ2-7; D is unresolved. Trimming left V 0 bases short and J 0 bases short, with 7 bases between. The germline V gene has CDR1 SGHRS and CDR2 YFSETQ. CDR3 length: 14 amino acids. CDR3 amino acids: CASSLETFSYEQYF. CDR3 nucleotides: TGCGCCAGCAGCTTGGAGACCTTCTCCTACGAGCAGTACTTC.